This TCR beta chain appears in the sequencing data of a study of graft-versus-host responses after intestinal transplantation. Study as a whole: Following induction with anti-thymocyte globulin, all recipients were given tacrolimus and steroids for about 3 years.

The CDR3 extends over 13 amino acids. Germline V lookup: CDR1 KGHSY, CDR2 FQNENV. Trimming cost V 2 bases and J 5 bases, with 9 bases left between them. Only in-frame clones appear in the TCRdb table, and some are missing; sequencing was by immunoSEQ multiplex PCR. The table includes tens of thousands of clones, roughly 93% detected once. With respect to this clone: The antigen remains undetermined.

Study-level points and caveats: The authors found GvH clones in recipient marrow, some appearing first in ileum or blood. Patients with graft-donor T cell macrochimerism had high graft-versus-host to host-versus-graft clonal ratios in allografts.

The clonotype comes from a human donor who was the organ donor for an intestinal transplant. Sequencing was performed on unstimulated CD4+ T cells sorted from spleen or lymph node cells, taken before transplant. The chain recombines TRBV16 with TRBJ1-1, with TRBD1 as a possible D gene (5 bases). The CDR3 loop reads CASSQGEGTEAFF. Written as DNA, the CDR3 is TGTGCCAGCAGCCAAGGGGAGGGGACTGAAGCTTTCTTT.